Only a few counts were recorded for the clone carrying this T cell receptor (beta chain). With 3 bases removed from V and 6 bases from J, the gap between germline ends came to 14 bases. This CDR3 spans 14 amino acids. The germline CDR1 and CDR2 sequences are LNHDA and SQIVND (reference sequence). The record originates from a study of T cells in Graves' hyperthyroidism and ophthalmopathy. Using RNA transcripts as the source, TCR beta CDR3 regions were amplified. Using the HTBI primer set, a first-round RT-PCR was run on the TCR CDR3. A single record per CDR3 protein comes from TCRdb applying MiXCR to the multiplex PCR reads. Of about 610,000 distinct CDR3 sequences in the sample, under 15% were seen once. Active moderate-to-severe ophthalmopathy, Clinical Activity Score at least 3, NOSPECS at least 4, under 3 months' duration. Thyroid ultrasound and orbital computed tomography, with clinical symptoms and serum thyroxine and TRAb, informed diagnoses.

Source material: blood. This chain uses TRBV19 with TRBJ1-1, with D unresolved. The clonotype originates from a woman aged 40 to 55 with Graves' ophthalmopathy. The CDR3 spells CASSIVPLGAEAFF. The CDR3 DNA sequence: TGTGCCAGTAGTATTGTGCCCTTGGGCGCTGAAGCTTTCTTT. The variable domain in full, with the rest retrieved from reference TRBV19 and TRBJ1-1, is DGGITQSPKYLFRKEGQNVTLSCEQNLNHDAMYWYRQDPGQGLRLIYYSQIVNDFQKGDIAEGYSVSREKKESFPLTVTSAQKNPTAFYLCASSIVPLGAEAFFGQGTRLTVV.